The rows below give T cell receptor beta chains drawn from one sample of a study of regulatory T cells in long-lasting Graves disease. Each CDR3 protein gets one entry after TCRdb re-called the multiplex PCR reads with MiXCR. Of 500,000 or so distinct CDR3 sequences detected, approximately 14% appear once; the ten largest clones hold around a sixth. These data were likewise used in another study, on T cells in Graves' hyperthyroidism and ophthalmopathy.

The sequences come from peripheral blood mononuclear cells (PBMCs), collected at new diagnosis, from a patient treated with antithyroid drugs. These receptors all come from a woman between 50 and 59 years old with Graves disease. Each CDR3 is given with its conserved first and last residue. D genes are given only for firm matches. Clone size appears in some rows only: once, few, many, or a class for an expanded clone.

>TRBV4-1|TRBD2|TRBJ2-1|-
TGCGCCAGCAGCCAACAAGCGGGAAGGTATGAGCAGTTCTTC
CASSQQAGRYEQFF
>TRBV28|TRBD1|TRBJ2-7|many
TGTGCCAGCAGTCCCAGGGGGCCGAGCTCCTACGAGCAGTACTTC
CASSPRGPSSYEQYF
>TRBV3-1|TRBD2|TRBJ2-3|-
TGTGCCAGCACCACGACTAGCGGGAGGGGAGATACGCAGTATTTT
CASTTTSGRGDTQYF
>TRBV11-1|-|TRBJ2-7|many
TGTGCCAGCAGCTTAGATCGGACAGTGACCTACGAGCAGTACTTC
CASSLDRTVTYEQYF
>TRBV7-8|TRBD2|TRBJ2-5|many
TGTGCCAGCGGCCCCGAGGGGACTAGCGGGAGCGAGACCCAGTACTTC
CASGPEGTSGSETQYF
>TRBV29-1|-|TRBJ2-7|few
TGCAGCGTTGCTTTCCGGGGCGAGCAGTACTTC
CSVAFRGEQYF
>TRBV7-9|-|TRBJ1-2|-
TGTGCCAGCAGCTCCCCGCTCCCGGAAAGCTATGGCTACACCTTC
CASSSPLPESYGYTF
>TRBV7-9|TRBD2|TRBJ2-5|-
TGTGCCAGCAGCTTAGCCGGGGGGATCGAGACCCAGTACTTC
CASSLAGGIETQYF
>TRBV7-2|-|TRBJ1-3|-
TGTGCCAGCAGCTTCCAGTTGAGCTCTGGAAACACCATATATTTT
CASSFQLSSGNTIYF
>TRBV30|TRBD1|TRBJ2-7|-
TGTGCCTGGAGTCAACAGGGGTACGAGCAGTACTTC
CAWSQQGYEQYF
>TRBV13|-|TRBJ2-3|many
TGTGCCAGCAGCTTAGGCCTCGGAGGGAGCACAGATACGCAGTATTTT
CASSLGLGGSTDTQYF
>TRBV5-1|-|TRBJ2-2|few
TGCGCCAGCAGCTCCTTACTCGGCGGGGAGCTGTTTTTT
CASSSLLGGELFF
>TRBV30|TRBD2|TRBJ2-7|few
TGTGCCTGGAAGCTTGCGGGAGAGTCGGACGAGCAGTACTTC
CAWKLAGESDEQYF
>TRBV11-2|-|TRBJ2-7|once
TGTGCCAGCAGCTTAGTGGCGGTTTCCTACGAGCAGTACTTC
CASSLVAVSYEQYF
>TRBV7-2|TRBD1|TRBJ1-5|many
TGTGCCAGCAGCCAGCGACAGGGGAGGGTGCCCCAGCATTTT
CASSQRQGRVPQHF
>TRBV3-1|-|TRBJ1-4|many
TGTGCCAGCAGCCAAGTAGCGGGGGGCGGTGAAAAACTGTTTTTT
CASSQVAGGGEKLFF